Reported below is one TCR beta chain. This clonotype was observed at least ten times. Its antigen remains undetermined. Base qualities are not at hand, and no much larger clone is one base apart. The data are from a study of breast tumors, draining lymph nodes, adjacent tissues (dated by TCRdb to the mid-2010s). Regarding the complete study: In breast cancer patients, the study compared the TCR beta repertoires of tumor, adjacent nontumor tissue and axillary lymph nodes. The study was designed to assess the relationships and possible T-cell exchange between tumor, surrounding tissue and draining lymph node repertoires in human breast cancer. Broader findings and caveats from the paper: Tumor and nontumor tissue repertoires were significantly more similar in luminal-like than in basal-like breast cancer. Tumor T-cell repertoires showed less diversity than lymph node repertoires and more diversity than nontumor tissue repertoires, and tumor T-cell repertoires showed preferential V and J gene usage. The data were considered consistent with most tumor T cells being derived from the lymph node and subsequently expanding within tumor tissue. The study presented the conclusion that tumor T cells originate in lymph nodes as consistent with a hypothesis, not as something directly demonstrated.

Per the germline V gene (reference sequence), WNHNN is the CDR1 and SYGVQD is the CDR2. Inclusive of the bounding cysteine and phenylalanine, the CDR3 is 15 residues long. Only CDR3 DNA is held: 45 bases, read in frame from base 1. The V end gives up 9 bases and the J end 8 bases, leaving 11 bases in the junction not matched to a gene. Sequencing instrument: Illumina HiSeq 2000. Multiplex PCR amplification was used to generate the TCR beta chain libraries. High-throughput sequencing was used to analyze the amplified TCR beta chain products. The public reads were run again by TCRdb, first through fastp at Q25 and then through MiXCR, and only productive beta chains were kept. When rows share a CDR3 protein, they turn into one entry using the most common DNA and genes. This sample lists about 21,000 distinct CDR3 sequences; approximately 53% were detected once. The top ten constitute less than 9% of the sample.

The chain employs TRBV10-1 and TRBJ2-1; 12 junctional bases match TRBD2. The source of this sequence is a female donor with breast cancer. Some clones in this sample may be carry-over from other donors' samples. The source material was breast tumor tissue. The CDR3 here reads CARGGVTSGSDEQFF. The nucleotides are TGCGCCAGAGGGGGGGTGACTAGCGGGAGCGATGAGCAGTTCTTC.